One sample yielded the 26 T cell receptor beta chains listed below, sequenced in a study of cytomegalovirus exposure and HLA in healthy donors. In the PCR, 60 Vbeta and 13 Jbeta primers were used. Sequencing was performed with immunoSEQ multiplex PCR; in TCRdb, only in-frame clones are kept and a portion is missing. The sample includes 150,000 to 200,000 clones, more than 70% of them seen just once. The specimen was PBMCs. The receptors were gathered from a woman between 50 and 59 years old in good health and CMV-seropositive.

A single count supports this clone. The V call is TRBV7-2, the J call TRBJ1-6; TRBD1 might be the D (5 bases). The CDR3 sequence is 15 residues long. The germline V and J ends were trimmed by 2 bases and 7 bases, with 12 bases remaining between them. CDR1 and CDR2 (germline): SGHTA, FQGNSA. The CDR3 region is CASSLWSGSNSPLHF. CDR3 nucleotides: TGTGCCAGCAGCTTATGGTCAGGGTCGAATTCACCCCTCCACTTT.

The V gene is TRBV27, the J gene TRBJ2-2, with a tentative D call TRBD2 (5 bases). Trimming pared 8 bases from V and 8 bases from J, leaving 12 bases between. Per germline, CDR1 MNHEY and CDR2 SMNVEV (reference sequence). This CDR3 has 12 amino acids. In DNA form, the CDR3 reads TGTGCCAGCGCGGGCCTCGGGGGGGAGCTGTTTTTT. Residues: CASAGLGGELFF.

The rearrangement uses TRBV6-1 and TRBJ1-2; the match to TRBD1 covers 8 bases. Germline assignment: CDR1 MNHNS and CDR2 SASEGT. V lost 4 bases, J lost 8 bases, and 9 bases stayed unmatched. CDR3 length: 14 amino acids. CDR3 residues: CASSGDRGEGGYTF. The CDR3 nucleotides read TGTGCCAGCAGTGGCGACAGGGGAGAAGGAGGCTACACCTTC.

The chain is built from TRBV7-9 and TRBJ1-1, with D perhaps TRBD1 (6 bases). The CDR3 consists of 14 residues. V was clipped by 5 bases and J by 8 bases, with 18 bases between them. Germline CDR1 reads SEHNR; CDR2 reads FQNEAQ (reference sequence). CDR3 region: CASSRSGARAEAFF. The CDR3 DNA is TGTGCCAGCAGCAGATCAGGGGCCCGGGCGGAAGCTTTCTTT.

The V and J genes are TRBV5-1 and TRBJ2-3; TRBD2 might be the D (5 bases). This CDR3 has 16 residues. Deletions cut 0 bases from V and 0 bases from J, with 11 bases between. Germline V lookup: CDR1 SGHRS, CDR2 YFSETQ. The CDR3 coding sequence is TGCGCCAGCAGCTTGGAGGGCAGGACTAGCACAGATACGCAGTATTTT. Amino acid sequence: CASSLEGRTSTDTQYF.

This rearrangement joins TRBV7-8 to TRBJ2-1, with D perhaps TRBD2 (6 bases). V shed 8 bases and J shed 9 bases, with 17 bases lying between them. Germline loops: CDR1 SGHVS, CDR2 FQNEAQ. This CDR3 has 13 residues. CDR3 sequence (DNA): TGTGCCAGCGGCCCTCCGGGGAGGAGTGAGCAGTTCTTC. Its protein is CASGPPGRSEQFF.

This clone is a singleton in its sample. The chain employs TRBV29-1 and TRBJ2-5; tentative D call: TRBD2 (5 bases). The germline V gene encodes CDR1 SQVTM and CDR2 ANQGSEA. V was pared by 3 bases and J by 5 bases, with 10 bases between. This CDR3 has 12 amino acids. The CDR3 region is CSVDGRRETQYF. CDR3 sequence (DNA): TGCAGCGTTGACGGCAGGAGGGAGACCCAGTACTTC.

Concerning this clone itself: Likely a read error: the CDR3 ends without its conserved phenylalanine or tryptophan. This rearrangement joins TRBV12-5 to TRBJ1-1; possible D gene TRBD1, 5 bases. This CDR3 region has 16 residues. From germline, CDR1 is LGHNT and CDR2 FRNRAP. V lost 0 bases, J lost 3 bases, and 14 bases lay in between. CDR3 sequence (DNA): TGTGCTAGTGGTTTGGTAGCCGGCCAGGGCCACACTGAAGCTTTCTCT. Protein sequence: CASGLVAGQGHTEAFS.

The V call is TRBV5-1, the J call TRBJ2-7, with TRBD2 identical over 7 bases. J gave up 7 bases and V 3 bases, and 10 bases lay outside the gene matches. Looked up from germline, CDR1 is SGHRS and CDR2 is YFSETQ. The CDR3 runs to 14 residues. The CDR3 reads CASSSRTRTREQYF. The CDR3, as DNA: TGCGCCAGCAGCTCCCGGACTAGGACGAGAGAGCAGTACTTC.

J is TRBJ1-4 and V is TRBV10-3; 7 nucleotides align to TRBD1. The ends lost 4 bases at V and 5 bases at J; junction bases unmatched: 10. Germline loops: CDR1 ENHRY, CDR2 SYGVKD. This CDR3 spans 16 amino acids. CDR3 bases: TGTGCCATCAGTGGAGGTGGACAGGCCATAAATGAAAAACTGTTTTTT. Residues: CAISGGGQAINEKLFF.

This clone was observed a handful of times. The chain uses TRBV27 and TRBJ2-1, with a tentative D call TRBD1 (5 bases). The CDR3 spans 15 residues. The germline V gene has CDR1 MNHEY and CDR2 SMNVEV (reference sequence). Deletions cut 5 bases from V and 2 bases from J, with 13 bases between. In DNA, the CDR3 is TGTGCCAGCAGTACCTGGGGCGAAACCTACAATGAGCAGTTCTTC. Protein sequence: CASSTWGETYNEQFF.

The CDR3 bases are TGCGCCAGCAGCCAAATACTAGATTCCTCCTACGAGCAGTACTTC. Its protein is CASSQILDSSYEQYF. V gene TRBV4-3 combines with J gene TRBJ2-7; TRBD2 might be the D (5 bases). Germline assignment: CDR1 LGHNA and CDR2 YSLEER. V was clipped by 2 bases and J by 0 bases, with 11 bases between them. The CDR3 runs to 15 residues.

V is TRBV30 and J is TRBJ1-2; the D gene is possibly TRBD1 (5 bases). The CDR3 totals 16 residues. The V and J ends lost 3 bases and 4 bases respectively, with 21 bases between them. Germline CDR1 GTSNPN, CDR2 SVGIG (reference sequence). DNA for the CDR3: TGTGCCTGGAGGGCCGCTGGTTTGGGGCTTGGCTATGGCTACACCTTC. Translation: CAWRAAGLGLGYGYTF.

The V gene is TRBV7-2, the J gene TRBJ2-7; D gene uncertain. The CDR3 loop spans 12 amino acids. Trimming pared 8 bases from V and 1 base from J, leaving 9 bases between. CDR1 is SGHTA, CDR2 FQGNSA, per germline. The DNA for the CDR3 is TGTGCCAGCGGTGGCCTTTCCTACGAGCAGTACTTC. Translated: CASGGLSYEQYF. The whole variable domain, remainder taken from reference TRBV7-2 and TRBJ2-7, is GAGVSQSPSNKVTEKGKDVELRCDPISGHTALYWYRQSLGQGLEFLIYFQGNSAPDKSGLPSDRFSAERTGGSVSTLTIQRTQQEDSAVYLCASGGLSYEQYFGPGTRLTVT.

This chain links TRBV28 with TRBJ2-1; TRBD1 might be the D (6 bases). This CDR3 is built from 14 residues. Germline CDR1 is MDHEN and CDR2 is SYDVKM. V was trimmed by 3 bases and J by 5 bases, leaving 11 bases between them. For the CDR3, the DNA is TGTGCCAGCAGTTTTGGGGGCGCTAACAATGAGCAGTTCTTC. It is translated as CASSFGGANNEQFF.

CDR3 protein: CASRITGQGAFGYTF. CDR3 coding DNA: TGTGCCAGCAGAATTACGGGACAGGGGGCGTTTGGCTACACCTTC. The chain employs TRBV28 and TRBJ1-2; 12 bases are shared with TRBD1. J was trimmed by 7 bases and V by 6 bases; bases with no gene match: 9. Germline CDR1 MDHEN, CDR2 SYDVKM. The CDR3 length is 15 residues.

This clone occurred a few times. The chain carries TRBV19 and TRBJ2-2; D is perhaps TRBD1 (6 bases). The CDR3 loop spans 15 amino acids. Trimming took 5 bases from V and 7 from J, leaving 17 bases between them. CDR1 and CDR2 from the germline V gene are LNHDA and SQIVND (reference sequence). CDR3 region: CASSPRDILGGELFF. The CDR3 bases are TGTGCCAGTAGTCCTAGGGACATTTTAGGCGGGGAGCTGTTTTTT. The full variable domain, with the rest looked up from reference TRBV19 and TRBJ2-2, is DGGITQSPKYLFRKEGQNVTLSCEQNLNHDAMYWYRQDPGQGLRLIYYSQIVNDFQKGDIAEGYSVSREKKESFPLTVTSAQKNPTAFYLCASSPRDILGGELFFGEGSRLTVL.

The chain couples TRBV14 to TRBJ2-5, with 9 bases aligning to TRBD2. After removal of 4 bases from V and 5 bases from J, the junction contained 2 bases not matched to a gene. In germline, CDR1 is SGHDN, CDR2 FVKESK. The CDR3 loop spans 13 amino acids. The CDR3 here is CASSRTSVETQYF. The CDR3 DNA is TGTGCCAGCAGCCGGACTAGCGTTGAGACCCAGTACTTC. The variable domain in full, with the rest retrieved from reference TRBV14 and TRBJ2-5, is EAGVTQFPSHSVIEKGQTVTLRCDPISGHDNLYWYRRVMGKEIKFLLHFVKESKQDESGMPNNRFLAERTGGTYSTLKVQPAELEDSGVYFCASSRTSVETQYFGPGTRLLVL.

This clone occurred once. This rearrangement joins TRBV7-3 to TRBJ2-7; tentative D call: TRBD1 (5 bases). Trimming pared 4 bases from V and 6 bases from J, leaving 16 bases between. CDR1 and CDR2 (germline): SGHTA, FQGTGA. This CDR3 comprises 14 residues. Here the CDR3 DNA reads TGTGCCAGCAGCTCCGGCCCCCAGGGCGCCGAGCAGTACTTC. Its protein is CASSSGPQGAEQYF.

The chain joins TRBV10-3 to TRBJ2-4; 8 nucleotides align to TRBD1. V trimming: 4 bases; J trimming: 9 bases; junction bases outside the gene matches: 5. This CDR3 spans 13 amino acids. Germline lookup yields CDR1 ENHRY and CDR2 SYGVKD. CDR3: CAISAGQGGIQYF. CDR3 nucleotides: TGTGCCATCAGTGCTGGACAGGGCGGCATTCAGTACTTC.

This sequence joins TRBV30 and TRBJ1-1; D is undetermined. Germline assignment: CDR1 GTSNPN and CDR2 SVGIG (reference sequence). The CDR3 spans 13 residues. V lost 1 base and J 3 bases, leaving 9 bases between the germline ends. The CDR3, as DNA: TGTGCCTGGAGTGGGATTGACTACACTGAAGCTTTCTTT. Protein sequence: CAWSGIDYTEAFF.

The chain combines TRBV18 with TRBJ2-3, with unresolved D. Trimming took 3 bases from V and 2 from J, leaving 9 bases between them. The CDR3 is 14 residues long. Germline V gene lookup returns CDR1 KGHSH and CDR2 LQKENI. As DNA, the CDR3 is TGTGCCAGCTCACCCAACTACGCCACAGATACGCAGTATTTT. It codes for CASSPNYATDTQYF.

The chain joins TRBV9 to TRBJ1-2; no clear D. This CDR3 contains 12 residues. Per germline, CDR1 SGDLS and CDR2 YYNGEE. V gave up 2 bases and J gave up 5 bases, with 7 bases separating them. In nucleotides, the CDR3 is TGTGCCAGCAGCGTCCAAAAATATGGCTACACCTTC. The encoded protein is CASSVQKYGYTF.

The V and J genes are TRBV6-4 and TRBJ2-3, with a tentative D call TRBD2 (7 bases). The CDR3 contains 15 residues. Germline V lookup: CDR1 MRHNA, CDR2 SNTAGT. V was cut by 2 bases and J by 4 bases, with 13 bases left in between. CDR3 in amino acids: CASSDNAGAADTQYF. The DNA of the CDR3 is TGTGCCAGCAGTGACAACGCGGGGGCGGCAGATACGCAGTATTTT.

V is TRBV6-1 and J is TRBJ2-1; 7 bases are a match to TRBD2. This CDR3 contains 17 residues. The junction had 12 bases not matched to a gene; V was cut back by 4 bases and J by 3 bases. CDR1 and CDR2 (germline): MNHNS, SASEGT. The CDR3 DNA sequence: TGTGCCAGCAGTGTGGGGTTGGTGGGGGGGATCTACAATGAGCAGTTCTTC. It translates to CASSVGLVGGIYNEQFF.

The chain joins TRBV2 to TRBJ2-3; D may be TRBD2 (6 bases). This CDR3 is 17 amino acids long. Looked up from germline, CDR1 is SNHLY and CDR2 is FYNNEI. V gave up 7 bases and J gave up 1 base, with 21 bases separating them. The CDR3 region has the DNA TGTGCCAGCACGTTCCTCCCCCCGGGACTTCGCACAGATACGCAGTATTTT. This sequence encodes CASTFLPPGLRTDTQYF.